The subject of this entry is one T cell receptor (beta chain). Its antigen remains unidentified. The entry originates in a study of T cell repertoires in cytomegalovirus infection. Study summary: Recently identified HLA-C-restricted CMV epitopes were used, and well-studied HLA-B-restricted CMV epitopes were used as well. CMV infection together with matching HLA type was indicated by public TCR beta signatures. The study, taken as a whole, reports: Dominating the ex vivo response were HLA-C-restricted CMV-specific TCR beta clonotypes.

Using its own MiXCR run on the reads, TCRdb lists one record per CDR3 protein. The data show roughly 340,000 distinct CDR3 sequences, 25% to 35% seen once. The clonotype originates from a human donor in good health (CMV status not recorded). Some clones in this sample may be carry-over from other donors' samples. The specimen was cultured PBMCs, collected from culture after CMV antigen stimulation.

CDR3 DNA sequence: TGTGCCAGCAGTTCCACAGGGGCTGAAGCTTTCTTT. Translating it yields CASSSTGAEAFF. The rearrangement links TRBV7-3 to TRBJ1-1; 7 bases are shared with TRBD1. The CDR3 sequence is 12 residues long. CDR1 and CDR2 (germline): SGHTA, FQGTGA. Trimming took 6 bases from V and 6 from J; bases not matched to a gene: 4.